This TCR beta chain derives from a study of blood T cell repertoires in COVID-19. Study in general: From the United States, Italy and Spain came samples of acute and convalescent COVID-19.

This clone was observed a handful of times. The J segment lost 4 bases and the V segment lost 4 bases, leaving 8 bases of the junction unmatched. The CDR3 covers 17 residues. Germline CDR1 is SGHTA and CDR2 is FQGTGA. As handled by the study authors: How many nucleated cells were present was estimated from reference gene primer amplification. Generated by immunoSEQ multiplex PCR, the TCRdb table keeps only in-frame clones and is missing some. V, J and clone size were drawn from that table, and D and trimming were deduced from the DNA. This sample has around 260,000 clones, with approximately 90% found just once.

Sequenced: peripheral blood. The rearrangement uses TRBV7-3 and TRBJ1-3, with 12 bases fitting TRBD1. This sequence was found in a woman aged 30 to 39 with active or convalescent COVID-19. CDR3 amino acids: CASSSPGQGAAGNTIYF. In DNA form, the CDR3 reads TGTGCCAGCAGCTCACCGGGACAGGGGGCAGCGGGAAACACCATATATTTT.